This TCR beta chain was documented in a study of T cells in Graves' hyperthyroidism and ophthalmopathy. The study, taken as a whole, reports: Ophthalmopathy onset followed model prediction by a median approximately 7 months. Ophthalmopathy stood apart from stable hyperthyroidism in a 13 V-J model.

Germline V gene data show CDR1 as SGHRS and CDR2 as YFSETQ. CDR3 length: 14 amino acids. V was pared by 3 bases and J by 3 bases, with 4 bases of the junction left unmatched. Isolation of PBMCs was performed on 10 ml fresh peripheral blood. This clonotype was detected many times. Antigen unknown. RNA transcripts yielded amplified TCR beta CDR3 regions. Researchers ran a first-round RT-PCR on the TCR CDR3 using the HTBI primer set. TCRdb analysed the multiplex PCR reads with MiXCR anew, one entry per CDR3 protein. Seen here are approximately 640,000 distinct CDR3 sequences, 15% to 20% observed once, and the top ten hold roughly 16%.

The TCR was taken from a man aged 45-60 years with Graves' hyperthyroidism. The chain has TRBV5-1 and TRBJ2-3; 7 positions match TRBD1. Sequenced input: blood. The CDR3 DNA sequence: TGCGCCAGCAGCTCGACAGGGTGGACAGATACGCAGTATTTT. Its translation: CASSSTGWTDTQYF.